Below are 14 T cell receptor beta chains sequenced from a single sample in a study of glioma-infiltrating T cells after dendritic cell vaccination. This table comes from immunoSEQ multiplex PCR, and its TCRdb copy is limited to in-frame clones, with some not included. Seen here are roughly 80,000 clones, about 90% observed once, and the top ten hold approximately 3%. The specimen comprised blood, sampled before dendritic cell vaccination. The source of these receptors is a human donor with glioblastoma.

About this clone itself: Sequence at one end of the junction differs from germline and may be a read error. The chain combines TRBV7-7 with TRBJ2-1, with TRBD2 matching over 16 bases. Germline CDR1 and CDR2: SSHAT and FNYEAQ (reference sequence). The CDR3 consists of 17 residues. The CDR3 DNA is TGTGCTAGCAGCTCCGGGACTAGCGGGAGGGCGGGTAATGAGCAGTTCTTC. It translates to CASSSGTSGRAGNEQFF.

The chain couples TRBV14 to TRBJ2-7; possibly TRBD2 for D (5 bases). V was cut by 2 bases and J by 3 bases, with 8 bases left in between. The CDR3 has 13 residues. CDR1 and CDR2 (germline): SGHDN, FVKESK. Here the CDR3 DNA reads TGTGCCAGCAGCCAACAGAGGGACTACGAGCAGTACTTC. It is translated as CASSQQRDYEQYF.

This chain uses TRBV6-5 with TRBJ1-2; 9 bases line up with TRBD1. Losses at the gene ends were 3 bases for V and 4 bases for J; bases not matched to a gene: 9. Germline assignment: CDR1 MNHEY and CDR2 SVGAGI. The CDR3 is made up of 16 amino acids. This chain's CDR3 is CASSYPTGGASYGYTF. CDR3 DNA: TGTGCCAGCAGTTATCCTACAGGGGGCGCCTCCTATGGCTACACCTTC.

The chain couples TRBV10-3 to TRBJ1-2; TRBD1 is a possible D gene (5 bases). CDR3 length: 13 residues. V gave up 10 bases and J gave up 7 bases, with 19 bases separating them. Germline V lookup: CDR1 ENHRY, CDR2 SYGVKD. The CDR3 DNA follows: TGTGCCACCTGCCTAGGGCAGGGTAGTGGCTACACCTTC. Protein product: CATCLGQGSGYTF.

The CDR3 DNA is TGTGCCAGCAGCTTAAAGGGACAAGTAAGCTCTGGGGCCAACGTCCTGACTTTC. This encodes CASSLKGQVSSGANVLTF. This chain connects TRBV7-9 to TRBJ2-6; TRBD1 might be the D (6 bases). Germline values: CDR1 SEHNR, CDR2 FQNEAQ (reference sequence). The length of the CDR3 is 18 residues. The germline V and J ends were trimmed by 2 bases and 0 bases, with 14 bases remaining between them.

This chain uses TRBV4-1 with TRBJ1-4, with unresolved D. The ends were cut back, 4 bases at V and 4 bases at J, with 13 bases in the middle. CDR1 is MGHRA and CDR2 is YSYEKL in the germline V gene. The CDR3 extends over 15 amino acids. As DNA, the CDR3 is TGCGCCAGCAGCCCGATAGCCGGGATTAATGAAAAACTGTTTTTT. This translates into CASSPIAGINEKLFF.

This clone was recorded only once. V and J are TRBV6-5 and TRBJ1-3, with D possibly TRBD1 on 5 matching bases. Trimming removed 4 bases at V and 3 bases at J, with 16 bases between. The germline V gene has CDR1 MNHEY and CDR2 SVGAGI. CDR3 size: 16 residues. CDR3 nucleotide sequence: TGTGCCAGCAGTTCGCCCGGGAGGGGATTTGGAAACACCATATATTTT. Translating gives CASSSPGRGFGNTIYF.

The table lists this clone with a count of one. This chain connects TRBV7-9 to TRBJ2-7; TRBD1 matches 7 bases. This CDR3 spans 15 amino acids. Looked up from germline, CDR1 is SEHNR and CDR2 is FQNEAQ (reference sequence). J lost 0 bases, V lost 5 bases, and 7 bases had no gene match. Here the CDR3 reads CASSPGQSSSYEQYF. CDR3 DNA: TGTGCCAGCAGCCCGGGACAGTCGAGCTCCTACGAGCAGTACTTC.

The CDR3 nucleotides read TGCGCCAGCAGCCCATCGCTAGCCGAGACAGATACGCAGTATTTT. It translates to CASSPSLAETDTQYF. The chain combines TRBV5-1 with TRBJ2-3, with a tentative D call TRBD2 (5 bases). V lost 4 bases to trimming and J lost 3 bases, with 15 bases between them. The CDR3 runs 15 residues. Germline CDR1 and CDR2: SGHRS and YFSETQ.

The rearrangement joins TRBV7-3 to TRBJ2-2, with TRBD2 matching 10 bases. The CDR3 length is 18 residues. V was clipped by 2 bases and J by 2 bases; unmatched bases: 8. The germline CDR1 and CDR2 sequences are SGHTA and FQGTGA. The CDR3 nucleotides read TGTGCCAGCAGCTTATTCGCTAGCGGGAGTATCAACACCGGGGAGCTGTTTTTT. Its protein product is CASSLFASGSINTGELFF.

V gene TRBV2 combines with J gene TRBJ2-1; TRBD1 matches 9 bases. The CDR3 runs to 14 residues. Germline V gene lookup returns CDR1 SNHLY and CDR2 FYNNEI. V was pared by 9 bases and J by 5 bases, with 8 bases of the junction left unmatched. For the CDR3, the DNA is TGTGCCAGTCGGACCGGACAGGGGAACAATGAGCAGTTCTTC. It codes for CASRTGQGNNEQFF.

This clone was observed once. The CDR3 DNA reads as TGTGCCAGCAGTGAGTCCAGGGCCCAGCATTTT. It encodes CASSESRAQHF. This rearrangement joins TRBV6-1 to TRBJ1-5, with D maybe TRBD1 (5 bases). Germline CDR1 and CDR2: MNHNS and SASEGT. The CDR3 runs to 11 residues. V was pared by 3 bases and J by 11 bases, with 8 bases between.

V and J are TRBV2 and TRBJ1-2; possible D gene TRBD1, 6 bases. The CDR3 sequence is 14 residues long. Germline V gene sequence: CDR1 SNHLY, CDR2 FYNNEI. V shed 2 bases and J shed 7 bases, with 14 bases lying between them. The CDR3 DNA follows: TGTGCCAGCAGTGAATTAGGGGGACGGCGTGGCTACACCTTC. The encoded protein is CASSELGGRRGYTF.

This CDR3 is CASRPSVGTGGNTEAFF. CDR3 bases: TGTGCCAGTAGACCCTCAGTAGGGACAGGAGGGAACACTGAAGCTTTCTTT. The chain recombines TRBV19 with TRBJ1-1; 8 bases match TRBD1. Germline CDR1 reads LNHDA; CDR2 reads SQIVND (reference sequence). V was pared by 6 bases and J by 1 base, with 13 bases of the junction left unmatched. The CDR3 spans 17 residues. The entire variable domain, with the rest obtained from reference TRBV19 and TRBJ1-1, is as follows: DGGITQSPKYLFRKEGQNVTLSCEQNLNHDAMYWYRQDPGQGLRLIYYSQIVNDFQKGDIAEGYSVSREKKESFPLTVTSAQKNPTAFYLCASRPSVGTGGNTEAFFGQGTRLTVV.